This TCR beta chain is from a study of cytomegalovirus exposure and HLA in healthy donors. V was shortened by 4 bases and J by 2 bases, with 10 bases between the two germline ends. CDR3 length: 13 amino acids. Germline V gives CDR1 SGHNT, CDR2 YYREEE (reference sequence). A note on this clone: The antigen is undetermined.

Findings of the study overall: CMV antigen specificity was confirmed in vitro for a few CMV-associated chains. In an earlier analysis, productive rearrangement rates for most beta V segments clustered near 87% or 30%. Of the V segments, some could not be distinguished, including TRBV6-2 and TRBV6-3, and were excluded.

The PCR employed 60 Vbeta primers together with 13 Jbeta primers. Source study methods: In a later analysis, around 10 million of 83 million or so unique beta chains occurred in at least two donors. TCRdb's table, derived via immunoSEQ multiplex PCR, lists solely in-frame clones and lacks some. V and J calls plus clone size are reproduced from that table; the DNA served to infer D and trimming. This sample's clone table lists roughly 120,000 clones. V gene TRBV5-4 combines with J gene TRBJ2-7; maybe TRBD2 (6 bases). The receptor comes from a man aged 35 to 55 in good health and CMV-seronegative. The source material was PBMCs. CDR3 in amino acids: CASSPGLPYEQYF. The CDR3 region has the DNA TGTGCCAGCAGCCCGGGACTCCCCTACGAGCAGTACTTC.